This entry lists 32 T cell receptor beta chains sequenced from one sample in a study of T-cell reconstitution after alpha-beta-depleted transplantation in children. As it was prepared, the TCRbeta library received unique molecular identifiers. TCRdb re-called the PCR reads through MiXCR, storing one row per CDR3 protein. The sample contains roughly 350,000 distinct CDR3 sequences, about 9.3% of which appear only once. Sequences were derived from PBMCs from the stem cell graft donor, sampled from the stem cell graft. The receptors were gathered from a human donor who donated a stem cell graft to a child with acute lymphoblastic leukemia.

The chain joins TRBV20-1 to TRBJ2-3, with D possibly TRBD2 on 6 matching bases. Per germline, CDR1 DFQATT and CDR2 SNEGSKA (reference sequence). Trimming stripped 3 bases from V and 4 bases from J, with 20 bases between. The length of the CDR3 is 16 residues. The CDR3 DNA is TGCAGTGCTAGCCTCCTTGGGGCGGGGCTGGCAGATACGCAGTATTTT. As protein: CSASLLGAGLADTQYF.

The CDR3 DNA reads TGTGCCATCAGTGAGGCGGGAGTAGCTTACAATGAGCAGTTCTTC. Residues: CAISEAGVAYNEQFF. V and J are TRBV10-3 and TRBJ2-1, with 7 bases matching TRBD2. CDR3 length: 15 amino acids. Germline V gene data show CDR1 as ENHRY and CDR2 as SYGVKD. After removal of 2 bases from V and 4 bases from J, the junction contained 5 bases not matched to a gene.

The chain employs TRBV27 and TRBJ2-6, with D perhaps matching TRBD2 (5 bases). The CDR3 extends over 17 amino acids. With 6 bases removed from V and 0 bases from J, the gap between germline ends came to 15 bases. The germline CDR1 and CDR2 sequences are MNHEY and SMNVEV (reference sequence). The CDR3 coding sequence is TGTGCCAGCAGCCGGGATCAGAGATACTCTGGGGCCAACGTCCTGACTTTC. This sequence encodes CASSRDQRYSGANVLTF.

This clonotype was counted only a few times. The V call is TRBV3-1, the J call TRBJ2-1; 9 bases are shared with TRBD2. V gave up 1 base and J gave up 5 bases; unmatched junction bases: 3. Germline lookup yields CDR1 LGHDT and CDR2 YNNKEL (reference sequence). The CDR3 is made up of 15 amino acids. The CDR3 region is CASSQGGRGNNEQFF. The CDR3 DNA sequence: TGTGCCAGCAGCCAAGGCGGGAGGGGGAACAATGAGCAGTTCTTC.

The chain combines TRBV4-3 with TRBJ2-3, with D unresolved. Germline V gene lookup returns CDR1 LGHNA and CDR2 YSLEER. CDR3 length equals 16 residues. Trimming removed 0 bases at V and 2 bases at J, with 12 bases between. CDR3 DNA sequence: TGCGCCAGCAGCCAAGAAGTTAATTTCAACACAGATACGCAGTATTTT. Translated: CASSQEVNFNTDTQYF.

This clonotype was observed at least ten times. This chain links TRBV12-3 or TRBV12-4 with TRBJ2-1, with D possibly matching TRBD1 (6 bases). CDR3 size: 14 residues. The V end lost 2 bases, the J end lost 7 bases, and 12 bases lay between the germline ends. The CDR3 reads CASSLLAGVNEQFF. The CDR3 coding sequence is TGTGCCAGCAGTTTACTTGCAGGGGTTAATGAGCAGTTCTTC.

The chain carries TRBV6-2 or TRBV6-3 and TRBJ2-1, with D perhaps TRBD1 or TRBD2 (5 bases each). This CDR3 comprises 15 residues. Germline V gene data show CDR1 as MNHEY and CDR2 as SVGEGT. V was shortened by 0 bases and J by 10 bases, with 16 bases between the two germline ends. The CDR3 reads CASSYSGMYGTEQFF. The CDR3 DNA reads as TGTGCCAGCAGTTACTCTGGTATGTACGGGACCGAGCAGTTCTTC.

The sample holds a few counts of this clonotype. The V gene is TRBV20-1, the J gene TRBJ1-5; D is unresolved. CDR1 DFQATT and CDR2 SNEGSKA come from the germline V gene (reference sequence). V shed 6 bases and J shed 0 bases, with 15 bases lying between them. This CDR3 has 15 residues. This CDR3 reads CSALMAIHSNQPQHF. CDR3 coding DNA: TGCAGTGCACTAATGGCCATACATAGCAATCAGCCCCAGCATTTT.

Comments on this clonotype: This clone may be a read error of a much larger clone one base away. In DNA, the CDR3 is TGTGCCAGCAGCTTAGCGTCCTGGGGACTCCAAGAGACCCAGTACTTC. It translates to CASSLASWGLQETQYF. The V gene is TRBV7-2, the J gene TRBJ2-5; maybe TRBD2 (6 bases). V lost 0 bases to trimming and J lost 1 base, with 12 bases between them. Germline loops: CDR1 SGHTA, CDR2 FQGNSA. CDR3 length: 16 amino acids.

This clonotype showed up many times. The chain recombines TRBV25-1 with TRBJ2-7, with 7 bases that match TRBD1. The ends lost 6 bases at V and 5 bases at J; junction bases unmatched: 16. CDR3 length equals 16 residues. From germline, CDR1 is MGHDK and CDR2 SYGVNS. The CDR3 protein is CASSDYPLTGTHEQYF. CDR3 nucleotides: TGTGCCAGCAGCGATTACCCTTTGACAGGGACGCACGAGCAGTACTTC.

In its sample, this clonotype was seen a few times. V and J are TRBV20-1 and TRBJ2-2; D possibly matches TRBD1 or TRBD2 (5 bases each). The CDR3 loop spans 15 amino acids. V dropped 0 bases and J dropped 1 base, with 9 bases sitting between them. Germline V gene sequence: CDR1 DFQATT, CDR2 SNEGSKA (reference sequence). The CDR3 is CSARDLGENTGELFF. The CDR3 DNA sequence: TGCAGTGCTAGAGATCTGGGGGAGAACACCGGGGAGCTGTTTTTT.

This clonotype was seen only a few times. The CDR3 DNA follows: TGTGCCAGCAGCTTACTGAGGTGGGGCACTGAAGCTTTCTTT. This encodes CASSLLRWGTEAFF. The chain couples TRBV7-8 to TRBJ1-1, with unresolved D. The CDR3 is made up of 14 amino acids. CDR1 and CDR2 from the germline V gene are SGHVS and FQNEAQ. Deletions cut 2 bases from V and 4 bases from J, with 11 bases between. The full variable domain, rest sourced from reference TRBV7-8 and TRBJ1-1, is GAGVSQSPRYKVAKRGQDVALRCDPISGHVSLFWYQQALGQGPEFLTYFQNEAQLDKSGLPSDRFFAERPEGSVSTLKIQRTQQEDSAVYLCASSLLRWGTEAFFGQGTRLTVV.

This clonotype came up a few times. The CDR3 sequence: CASSLARGWNTEAFF. DNA for the CDR3: TGTGCCAGCAGTTTAGCCAGGGGGTGGAACACTGAAGCTTTCTTT. The chain recombines TRBV27 with TRBJ1-1; 7 bases agree with TRBD1. Trimming cost V 2 bases and J 1 base; bases outside gene matches: 4. This CDR3 comprises 15 residues. The germline V gene has CDR1 MNHEY and CDR2 SMNVEV (reference sequence).

This clonotype was picked up many times. The rearrangement joins TRBV3-1 to TRBJ2-1; D is possibly TRBD2 (7 bases). Germline V gene lookup returns CDR1 LGHDT and CDR2 YNNKEL (reference sequence). The ends were cut back, 4 bases at V and 9 bases at J, with 19 bases in the middle. The CDR3 spans 15 residues. CDR3 protein: CASSRGAGAYGEQFF. CDR3 sequence (DNA): TGTGCCAGCAGCCGGGGGGCGGGAGCTTATGGTGAGCAGTTCTTC.

In this sample, this clonotype turned up a few times. This rearrangement joins TRBV20-1 to TRBJ2-3; maybe TRBD2 (7 bases). The CDR3 runs 15 residues. The germline CDR1 and CDR2 sequences are DFQATT and SNEGSKA (reference sequence). V was trimmed by 3 bases and J by 2 bases, leaving 15 bases between them. As DNA, the CDR3 is TGCAGTGCTAGTGGGGTGGGGGGGGCCACAGATACGCAGTATTTT. It encodes CSASGVGGATDTQYF.

This clonotype was observed a few times. The chain uses TRBV27 and TRBJ2-1; 7 bases are shared with TRBD1. Germline loops: CDR1 MNHEY, CDR2 SMNVEV (reference sequence). CDR3 length equals 17 residues. Trimming at V came to 10 bases and at J to 4 bases, leaving 19 bases not matched to a gene. The CDR3 region is CANAHRGGRGLYNEQFF. As DNA, the CDR3 is TGTGCCAACGCCCACAGGGGCGGCAGGGGTTTATACAATGAGCAGTTCTTC.

The chain recombines TRBV5-1 with TRBJ2-3; possible D gene TRBD1, 5 bases. The CDR3 has 13 residues. V lost 3 bases to trimming and J lost 2 bases, with 7 bases between them. CDR1 and CDR2 (germline): SGHRS, YFSETQ. CDR3 in amino acids: CASSSDNTDTQYF. The CDR3 nucleotides are TGCGCCAGCAGCTCGGACAACACAGATACGCAGTATTTT.

The gene calls are TRBV5-6 and TRBJ2-7; 7 nucleotides line up with TRBD1. Germline assignment: CDR1 SGHDT and CDR2 YYEEEE. There are 14 residues in the CDR3. J was trimmed by 3 bases and V by 3 bases; bases with no gene match: 6. The CDR3 is CASSSGQVLYEQYF. CDR3 DNA: TGTGCCAGCAGCTCCGGACAGGTTCTCTACGAGCAGTACTTC. The whole variable domain, filled in from reference TRBV5-6 and TRBJ2-7, reads DAGVTQSPTHLIKTRGQQVTLRCSPKSGHDTVSWYQQALGQGPQFIFQYYEEEERQRGNFPDRFSGHQFPNYSSELNVNALLLGDSALYLCASSSGQVLYEQYFGPGTRLTVT.

The sample holds a few counts of this clonotype. This chain uses TRBV7-3 with TRBJ1-2; weak D call: TRBD1 (5 bases). This CDR3 region has 14 residues. Germline lookup yields CDR1 SGHTA and CDR2 FQGTGA. V lost 5 bases, J lost 6 bases, and 16 bases lay in between. CDR3 sequence reads: CASSRVGGSDGYTF. The CDR3 coding sequence is TGTGCCAGCAGCCGTGTGGGGGGTAGCGATGGCTACACCTTC.

This clonotype was seen more than once but under ten times. This chain uses TRBV15 with TRBJ2-1; TRBD1 is a possible D gene (5 bases). There are 16 residues in the CDR3. Germline CDR1 LNHNV, CDR2 YYDKDF (reference sequence). V shed 7 bases and J shed 8 bases, with 24 bases lying between them. CDR3: CATTATWGPGEDEQFF. CDR3 DNA sequence: TGTGCCACCACCGCGACCTGGGGCCCTGGAGAAGATGAGCAGTTCTTC.

The genes are TRBV28 and TRBJ2-2; D unclear. The CDR3 sequence is 17 residues long. The germline V gene encodes CDR1 MDHEN and CDR2 SYDVKM. Trimming took 2 bases from V and 0 from J, leaving 13 bases between them. The CDR3 loop is CASSLQGLQANTGELFF. The CDR3 DNA follows: TGTGCCAGCAGTTTACAAGGTCTTCAGGCGAACACCGGGGAGCTGTTTTTT.

This clonotype was seen only a few times. V and J are TRBV29-1 and TRBJ1-2; the match to TRBD1 covers 12 bases. V was clipped by 4 bases and J by 5 bases; unmatched bases: 2. Germline V lookup: CDR1 SQVTM, CDR2 ANQGSEA. The CDR3 spans 13 residues. The CDR3 is CSVGGQGAYGYTF. The DNA for the CDR3 is TGCAGCGTTGGGGGACAGGGGGCGTATGGCTACACCTTC.

This clonotype was picked up many times. The junction departs from the called germline gene at one end, perhaps through a read error. The chain is built from TRBV7-2 and TRBJ2-6; 10 nucleotides match TRBD1. The CDR3 length is 14 residues. Germline loops: CDR1 SGHTA, CDR2 FQGNSA. Written as DNA, the CDR3 is TGTGCCAGCAGCGCCCGACAGGGGGCGAACGTCCTGACTTTC. This translates into CASSARQGANVLTF.

CDR3 amino acids: CASSQGDRYNEQFF. CDR3 DNA sequence: TGCGCCAGCAGCCAAGGGGACAGGTACAATGAGCAGTTCTTC. V usage is TRBV4-3 and J usage is TRBJ2-1; 8 nucleotides match TRBD1. The CDR3 has 14 amino acids. V lost 1 base, J lost 4 bases, and 0 bases stayed unmatched. The germline V gene encodes CDR1 LGHNA and CDR2 YSLEER.

This clonotype occurred a few times. The chain joins TRBV12-3 or TRBV12-4 to TRBJ1-5; TRBD1 might be the D (6 bases). The CDR3 covers 16 residues. The ends were cut back, 5 bases at V and 7 bases at J, with 21 bases in the middle. CDR3 sequence reads: CASSPVAWGLRQPQHF. CDR3 in DNA: TGTGCCAGCAGTCCCGTAGCTTGGGGGCTGAGACAGCCCCAGCATTTT.

This clonotype has a handful of counts. V and J are TRBV5-1 and TRBJ2-7, with D uncertain. Germline-derived CDR1 and CDR2 are SGHRS and YFSETQ. The germline V and J ends were trimmed by 2 bases and 7 bases, with 7 bases remaining between them. This CDR3 has 11 residues. CDR3 loop: CASSFDKEQYF. In nucleotides, the CDR3 is TGCGCCAGCAGCTTCGACAAGGAGCAGTACTTC.

This clonotype came up a few times. The chain uses TRBV5-1 and TRBJ2-7, with D perhaps matching TRBD2 (5 bases). V shed 1 base and J shed 3 bases, with 14 bases lying between them. The CDR3 has 15 residues. Germline CDR1 reads SGHRS; CDR2 reads YFSETQ. The CDR3 DNA reads as TGCGCCAGCAGCTTGAGGCCAGCGGACCTCTACGAGCAGTACTTC. It yields the protein CASSLRPADLYEQYF.

This sequence joins TRBV6-5 and TRBJ1-5, with D maybe TRBD1 (5 bases). Deletions cut 0 bases from V and 7 bases from J, with 16 bases between. CDR3 length: 16 amino acids. CDR1 MNHEY and CDR2 SVGAGI come from the germline V gene. In nucleotides, the CDR3 is TGTGCCAGCAGTTACTCCTGGACATCGGCTAGCCAGCCCCAGCATTTT. This translates into CASSYSWTSASQPQHF.

This clonotype was seen many times. This chain uses TRBV12-3 or TRBV12-4 with TRBJ2-1; 10 bases align to TRBD2. J gave up 0 bases and V 2 bases, and 4 bases lay outside the gene matches. The CDR3 length is 17 residues. The CDR3 loop reads CASSLRGLANSYNEQFF. CDR3 in DNA: TGTGCCAGCAGTTTACGGGGACTAGCGAACTCCTACAATGAGCAGTTCTTC.

This clonotype was found many times. The chain couples TRBV12-3 or TRBV12-4 to TRBJ2-7, with D perhaps TRBD1 (5 bases). V was cut by 4 bases and J by 0 bases, with 13 bases left in between. This CDR3 region has 15 residues. The DNA for the CDR3 is TGTGCCAGCAGTTCGACAGTCGTTCTCTCCTACGAGCAGTACTTC. Translation gives CASSSTVVLSYEQYF.

This clonotype was counted ten times or more. The genes are TRBV5-1 and TRBJ2-1; no reliable D call. Germline lookup yields CDR1 SGHRS and CDR2 YFSETQ. The CDR3 extends over 12 amino acids. V was pared by 0 bases and J by 14 bases, with 12 bases between. The CDR3 here is CASSLGSSWKFF. As DNA, the CDR3 is TGCGCCAGCAGCTTGGGGTCCAGTTGGAAGTTCTTC.

This clonotype was observed a handful of times. The V call is TRBV4-2, the J call TRBJ1-2, with D unclear. The V end lost 5 bases, the J end lost 5 bases, and 15 bases lay between the germline ends. The germline V gene has CDR1 LGHNA and CDR2 YNFKEQ. CDR3 length: 14 residues. This CDR3 reads CASSAIDGGYGYTF. CDR3 bases: TGTGCCAGCAGCGCCATTGACGGAGGTTATGGCTACACCTTC.